This is a list of T cell receptor beta chains from one sample in a study of T cell changes during pregnancy in multiple sclerosis. The protocol was immunoSEQ multiplex PCR, while the TCRdb copy is restricted to in-frame clones and leaves out a portion. This sample has 55,000 to 65,000 clones, with about 92% found just once. This specimen consisted of peripheral blood, obtained after pregnancy. The receptors were sampled from a female donor with multiple sclerosis, enrolled in a pregnancy study. Each CDR3 is given with its conserved first and last residue. D genes are given only for firm matches. The size field is filled for only some rows; it gives once, few, many or a size class.

clone size	V gene	D gene	J gene	CDR3 protein
-	TRBV7-9	TRBD2	TRBJ2-5	CASSDYRDYSPETQYF
-	TRBV27	TRBD1	TRBJ1-2	CASSGGGQGNYGYTF
-	TRBV6-5	TRBD1	TRBJ1-2	CASSYGGTGQYGYTF
-	TRBV30	-	TRBJ1-2	CAWSEGRGYGYTF
-	TRBV5-8	-	TRBJ2-3	CASTLRHTDTQYF
-	TRBV20-1	-	TRBJ2-1	CSVGTSTEQFF
-	TRBV19	-	TRBJ1-2	CASSIGSGRAVDGYTF
once	TRBV18	-	TRBJ2-5	CASSPKGTKGAQETQYF
-	TRBV15	-	TRBJ2-7	CATSRDPGQTYEQYF
-	TRBV30	-	TRBJ2-6	CAWSLWAGAPGANVLTF
-	TRBV7-2	TRBD1	TRBJ2-1	CASSLRGQGSNEQFF
-	TRBV2	TRBD1	TRBJ1-5	CASSEDRTGAQPQHF
-	TRBV28	-	TRBJ2-1	CASSIRVNNEQFF
-	TRBV7-2	TRBD2	TRBJ2-5	CASSSSGSETQYF
-	TRBV27	TRBD2	TRBJ2-1	CASSTLSSGSGNEQFF
once	TRBV4-2	-	TRBJ1-1	CASSVSTVENTEAFF
-	TRBV4-3	-	TRBJ1-6	CASSQSWQGISPLHF
few	TRBV6-4	-	TRBJ1-1	CASSYRAGTEAFF
-	TRBV19	-	TRBJ2-4	CASSRTDSKNIQYF
-	TRBV6-1	TRBD1	TRBJ2-7	CASSQFRDRGYEQYF
-	TRBV28	-	TRBJ2-4	CASSLGGTDIQYF
-	TRBV7-6	TRBD2	TRBJ2-5	CASSLVLSGSSETQYF
-	TRBV2	TRBD2	TRBJ2-3	CASSKPAGLAGGGDTQYF
once	TRBV4-3	-	TRBJ2-2	CASSQGVGLGPLSSTGELFF
-	TRBV2	-	TRBJ1-5	CASSEGGRREAQPQHF
-	TRBV12-5	-	TRBJ2-4	CASGFPPGSKNIQYF
once	TRBV18	TRBD1	TRBJ2-3	CASSPQQGASTDTQYF
-	TRBV7-6	-	TRBJ1-4	CASSSTGTGGYEKLFF